This entry concerns a single T cell receptor beta chain. The sample comes from a study of shared clonotypes between healthy human individuals. Across several immunoSEQ plates, the genomic DNA of each subset was split evenly. In the original workflow: Junction-only sequences produced by ImmunoSEQ had no quality scores, so filtering differed. Profiled with immunoSEQ multiplex PCR; TCRdb holds only in-frame clones, not every one. Clonal size and the V and J genes are those of that table, whereas D and trimming came from the DNA. This table holds about 490,000 clones, about 84% found once. The CDR3 is 13 residues long. V lost 4 bases and J lost 6, with 10 bases in between. The germline V gene encodes CDR1 MGHRA and CDR2 YSYEKL.

Material for sequencing was PBMCs. The receptor comes from a woman aged 40 to 55 in good health. Some clones in this sample may be carry-over from other donors' samples. This chain links TRBV4-1 with TRBJ1-5; D perhaps matches TRBD1 (5 bases). DNA for the CDR3: TGCGCCAGCAGCCTCAGGGCAGGTCAGCCCCAGCATTTT. Amino acids: CASSLRAGQPQHF.